The 25 T cell receptor beta chains reported below all come from one sample, sequenced in a study of T cell repertoires in urothelial bladder cancer. Clones were read by immunoSEQ multiplex PCR, and TCRdb kept only the in-frame ones, dropping some. This sample has some 2,300 clones, with around 68% found just once. The sample consisted of bladder tissue. The receptors here all came from a human donor with a benign inflammatory bladder lesion.

This clone was observed a handful of times. The CDR3, as DNA: TGCGCCAGCAGGGAACAGGGGACGAACACTGAAGCTTTCTTT. This codes for CASREQGTNTEAFF. The chain is built from TRBV10-2 and TRBJ1-1; 7 bases map to TRBD1. The CDR3 totals 14 residues. Germline values: CDR1 WSHSY, CDR2 SAAADI. The ends lost 6 bases at V and 1 base at J; junction bases unmatched: 5.

V is TRBV19 and J is TRBJ1-1; 9 nucleotides agree with TRBD1. CDR3 length: 13 amino acids. V was pared by 6 bases and J by 9 bases, with 8 bases of the junction left unmatched. CDR1 LNHDA and CDR2 SQIVND come from the germline V gene (reference sequence). In DNA form, the CDR3 reads TGTGCCAGTAGCGCGACAGGGGGTTTTCAAGCTTTCTTT. Translated: CASSATGGFQAFF.

V usage is TRBV5-1 and J usage is TRBJ2-2, with D perhaps matching TRBD2 (5 bases). Trimming cost V 10 bases and J 5 bases, with 15 bases left between them. This CDR3 has 13 amino acids. Germline CDR1 is SGHRS and CDR2 is YFSETQ. The CDR3 sequence is CAAGRERTGELFF. As DNA, the CDR3 is TGCGCCGCGGGCCGGGAAAGGACCGGGGAGCTGTTTTTT.

V gene TRBV6-1 combines with J gene TRBJ2-5; 9 positions match TRBD2. The CDR3 covers 16 residues. The germline V gene has CDR1 MNHNS and CDR2 SASEGT. Losses at the gene ends were 5 bases for V and 3 bases for J; bases not matched to a gene: 10. For the CDR3, the DNA is TGTGCCAGCAGTCAAGACGAGGGACTAGCCGAAGAGACCCAGTACTTC. This encodes CASSQDEGLAEETQYF.

The V call is TRBV27, the J call TRBJ1-1, with D uncertain. Germline loops: CDR1 MNHEY, CDR2 SMNVEV (reference sequence). The CDR3 runs 13 residues. Trimming stripped 2 bases from V and 4 bases from J, with 8 bases between. The CDR3 nucleotides read TGTGCCAGCAGTTTAATTTTTGGCACTGAAGCTTTCTTT. Protein sequence: CASSLIFGTEAFF.

The V gene is TRBV19, the J gene TRBJ1-4; no firm D call. Deletions cut 3 bases from V and 3 bases from J, with 11 bases between. Germline CDR1 LNHDA, CDR2 SQIVND (reference sequence). This CDR3 has 15 amino acids. DNA for the CDR3: TGTGCCAGTAGTATGGTGGGGAAATCTAATGAAAAACTGTTTTTT. Translation gives CASSMVGKSNEKLFF. Combining the CDR3 with reference TRBV19 and TRBJ1-4 gives the whole variable domain DGGITQSPKYLFRKEGQNVTLSCEQNLNHDAMYWYRQDPGQGLRLIYYSQIVNDFQKGDIAEGYSVSREKKESFPLTVTSAQKNPTAFYLCASSMVGKSNEKLFFGSGTQLSVL.

The genes are TRBV7-8 and TRBJ2-2; 13 bases agree with TRBD2. The CDR3 runs to 21 residues. V dropped 1 base and J dropped 4; count of bases not matched to a gene: 15. Per germline, CDR1 SGHVS and CDR2 FQNEAQ. CDR3 nucleotides: TGTGCCAGCAGCTTAGGGGGGCTAGGACTAGCGGGAGCTCGGAGCACCGGGGAGCTGTTTTTT. It translates to CASSLGGLGLAGARSTGELFF.

The chain links TRBV18 to TRBJ2-7, with no clear D. CDR1 and CDR2 from the germline V gene are KGHSH and LQKENI. The CDR3 is 13 residues long. V lost 5 bases, J lost 5 bases, and 13 bases lay in between. As DNA, the CDR3 is TGTGCCAGCTCATCGCTCGACGTGGACGAGCAGTACGTC. Protein sequence: CASSSLDVDEQYV.

The chain combines TRBV5-1 with TRBJ2-3; D is undetermined. Germline CDR1 and CDR2: SGHRS and YFSETQ. The CDR3 extends over 14 amino acids. The V gene lost 2 bases and the J gene lost 2 bases, with 9 bases spanning the gap. The DNA for the CDR3 is TGCGCCAGCAGCTTAAACCGGCCCACAGATACGCAGTATTTT. Amino acid sequence: CASSLNRPTDTQYF. Using reference TRBV5-1 and TRBJ2-3 for the parts outside the CDR3, the full variable domain is KAGVTQTPRYLIKTRGQQVTLSCSPISGHRSVSWYQQTPGQGLQFLFEYFSETQRNKGNFPGRFSGRQFSNSRSEMNVSTLELGDSALYLCASSLNRPTDTQYFGPGTRLTVL.

This chain uses TRBV4-2 with TRBJ2-2; tentatively, D is TRBD2 (5 bases). Trimming pared 6 bases from V and 7 bases from J, leaving 15 bases between. Germline V gene data show CDR1 as LGHNA and CDR2 as YNFKEQ. CDR3 length equals 14 residues. This chain's CDR3 is CASRPLEGSGELFF. The CDR3 DNA is TGTGCCAGCAGGCCCCTGGAAGGGAGCGGGGAGCTGTTTTTT.

The chain employs TRBV19 and TRBJ2-7; D may be TRBD1 (6 bases). Trimming cost V 9 bases and J 4 bases, with 16 bases left between them. Germline loops: CDR1 LNHDA, CDR2 SQIVND (reference sequence). The CDR3 loop spans 13 amino acids. This CDR3 reads CARSHRDRYEQYV. In DNA, the CDR3 is TGTGCCAGATCCCACAGGGATCGGTACGAGCAGTACGTC.

The rearrangement links TRBV5-1 to TRBJ1-5; TRBD1 aligns across 7 bases. The CDR3 consists of 16 residues. V shed 0 bases, J shed 4 bases, and the junction held 7 bases outside the gene matches. Germline-derived CDR1 and CDR2 are SGHRS and YFSETQ. The CDR3: CASSLGGGQENQPQHF. CDR3 in DNA: TGCGCCAGCAGCTTGGGGGGAGGACAGGAAAATCAGCCCCAGCATTTT.

The V call is TRBV4-2, the J call TRBJ1-2; D gene uncertain. V lost 0 bases and J 4 bases, leaving 3 bases between the germline ends. The CDR3 loop spans 12 amino acids. Looked up from germline, CDR1 is LGHNA and CDR2 is YNFKEQ. The CDR3 is CASSQEGYGYTF. Written as DNA, the CDR3 is TGTGCCAGCAGCCAAGAGGGCTATGGCTACACCTTC.

This sequence joins TRBV7-9 and TRBJ2-5; 8 bases agree with TRBD2. Unmatched junction bases numbered 9, after V lost 5 bases and J lost 1 base. The germline gives CDR1 SEHNR, CDR2 FQNEAQ (reference sequence). CDR3 length: 16 amino acids. The CDR3 sequence is CASSRTRAGAQETQYF. In DNA form, the CDR3 reads TGTGCCAGCAGCCGAACTAGAGCGGGGGCCCAAGAGACCCAGTACTTC.

The chain employs TRBV29-1 and TRBJ2-4; the D gene is possibly TRBD1 (6 bases). The germline CDR1 and CDR2 sequences are SQVTM and ANQGSEA. The CDR3 is 19 amino acids. V lost 3 bases and J 3 bases, leaving 27 bases between the germline ends. Written as DNA, the CDR3 is TGCAGCGTTGACCAAATACCAAAGGACAGACAACCGAACAAAAACATTCAGTACTTC. Its translation is CSVDQIPKDRQPNKNIQYF.

The chain joins TRBV4-3 to TRBJ2-3, with D possibly matching TRBD2 (5 bases). Trimming pared 0 bases from V and 0 bases from J, leaving 13 bases between. This CDR3 has 17 residues. Germline values: CDR1 LGHNA, CDR2 YSLEER. The CDR3: CASSQDWLAPSTDTQYF. As DNA, the CDR3 is TGCGCCAGCAGCCAAGACTGGCTAGCCCCTAGCACAGATACGCAGTATTTT.

The chain recombines TRBV10-1 with TRBJ2-3; TRBD2 might be the D (6 bases). Trimming stripped 4 bases from V and 0 bases from J, with 14 bases between. In germline, CDR1 is WNHNN, CDR2 SYGVQD (reference sequence). The CDR3 length is 16 residues. The CDR3: CASSAPGGLSTDTQYF. The CDR3 nucleotides read TGCGCCAGCAGTGCACCCGGGGGACTCAGCACAGATACGCAGTATTTT.

The genes are TRBV7-6 and TRBJ2-7, with D hard to call. The V and J ends lost 1 base and 3 bases respectively, with 4 bases between them. Germline V gives CDR1 SGHVS, CDR2 FNYEAQ. CDR3 size: 12 residues. The CDR3 nucleotides read TGTGCCAGCAGCTTAGGTGACTACGAGCAGTACTTC. As protein: CASSLGDYEQYF.

The chain recombines TRBV6-1 with TRBJ2-2; 9 bases match TRBD1. CDR3 length: 14 amino acids. Germline CDR1 MNHNS, CDR2 SASEGT. After removal of 7 bases from V and 4 bases from J, the junction contained 4 bases not matched to a gene. The CDR3: CASIWDRVTGELFF. In DNA form, the CDR3 reads TGTGCCAGCATTTGGGACAGGGTCACCGGGGAGCTGTTTTTT.

V and J are TRBV19 and TRBJ2-7; D possibly corresponds to TRBD2 (5 bases). Per the germline V gene, CDR1 is LNHDA and CDR2 is SQIVND (reference sequence). This CDR3 is built from 13 residues. V dropped 10 bases and J dropped 5 bases, with 18 bases sitting between them. The CDR3: CATGVWGTHEQYF. CDR3 coding DNA: TGTGCCACCGGGGTATGGGGTACCCACGAGCAGTACTTC.

CDR3 protein: CASSAEWGADTQYF. The CDR3, as DNA: TGTGCCAGCAGCGCCGAGTGGGGGGCAGATACGCAGTATTTT. This rearrangement joins TRBV5-5 to TRBJ2-3, with D perhaps matching TRBD2 (6 bases). The length of the CDR3 is 14 residues. Germline lookup yields CDR1 SGHKS and CDR2 YYEKEE (reference sequence). Trimming pared 4 bases from V and 4 bases from J, leaving 13 bases between.

The chain employs TRBV29-1 and TRBJ2-5, with 9 bases matching TRBD1. Germline lookup yields CDR1 SQVTM and CDR2 ANQGSEA. V lost 6 bases and J lost 1; bases outside the gene matches: 3. The CDR3 is 13 residues long. Here the CDR3 DNA reads TGCAGCGTGATACAGGGGGCCCAAGAGACCCAGTACTTC. Translating gives CSVIQGAQETQYF.

The chain links TRBV6-5 to TRBJ1-2; 9 bases match TRBD1. After removal of 6 bases from V and 6 bases from J, the junction contained 11 bases not matched to a gene. The CDR3 runs to 15 residues. The germline gives CDR1 MNHEY, CDR2 SVGAGI. The CDR3 is CASRGEGTGRDGYTF. The CDR3 nucleotides read TGTGCCAGCAGGGGCGAGGGGACAGGGAGAGATGGCTACACCTTC.

J is TRBJ2-1 and V is TRBV7-2, with D uncertain. V shed 0 bases and J shed 1 base, with 7 bases lying between them. CDR1 and CDR2 from the germline V gene are SGHTA and FQGNSA. The CDR3 contains 15 residues. CDR3 nucleotides: TGTGCCAGCAGCTTAGCGGCAGGTTCCTACAATGAGCAGTTCTTC. It specifies CASSLAAGSYNEQFF.

J is TRBJ2-2 and V is TRBV7-2, with D unresolved. The CDR3 runs to 13 residues. Germline-derived CDR1 and CDR2 are SGHTA and FQGNSA. V lost 1 base, J lost 4 bases, and 4 bases lay in between. CDR3 nucleotide sequence: TGTGCCAGCAGCTTAGTCCCCACCGGGGAGCTGTTTTTT. This codes for CASSLVPTGELFF. Filled out from reference TRBV7-2 and TRBJ2-2, the complete variable domain reads GAGVSQSPSNKVTEKGKDVELRCDPISGHTALYWYRQSLGQGLEFLIYFQGNSAPDKSGLPSDRFSAERTGGSVSTLTIQRTQQEDSAVYLCASSLVPTGELFFGEGSRLTVL.